Listed below are T cell receptor beta chains from one sample, sequenced in a study of T cell changes during pregnancy in multiple sclerosis. Assay: immunoSEQ multiplex PCR; the TCRdb copy retains only in-frame clones and omits some. The sample holds 25,000 to 30,000 clones; more than 90% are singletons and the top ten take approximately 0.7%. Sequenced here: CD4+ T cells from peripheral blood mononuclear cells, sampled in the first trimester of pregnancy. These TCRs come from a female donor with multiple sclerosis, enrolled in a pregnancy study. Each CDR3 is given with its conserved first and last residue. Each record gives: clone size, J gene, V gene, D gene, CDR3 DNA, CDR3 protein. A D gene is named only where the DNA matches it firmly. A row's size may be missing; if present it is once, few, many or a size class.

clone size: NA
J gene: TRBJ2-7
V gene: TRBV18
D gene: NA
CDR3 DNA: TGTGCCAGCTCACCGGACAGCTACGAGCAGTACTTC
CDR3 protein: CASSPDSYEQYF

clone size: NA
J gene: TRBJ1-4
V gene: TRBV5-5
D gene: NA
CDR3 DNA: TGTGCCAGCAGCTTGGCCGTTAGCGTAGGCGAAAAACTGTTTTTT
CDR3 protein: CASSLAVSVGEKLFF

clone size: NA
J gene: TRBJ1-1
V gene: TRBV25-1
D gene: NA
CDR3 DNA: TGTGCCAGCAGGGGGACAAGGAACACTGAAGCTTTCTTT
CDR3 protein: CASRGTRNTEAFF

clone size: NA
J gene: TRBJ2-1
V gene: TRBV10-3
D gene: NA
CDR3 DNA: TGTGCCATCAGTGCCCGACAGGACAGTAGTGAGCAGTTCTTC
CDR3 protein: CAISARQDSSEQFF

clone size: NA
J gene: TRBJ1-3
V gene: TRBV30
D gene: NA
CDR3 DNA: TGTGCCTGGAGTCCCCAAGGACTCCCGGGAAACACCATATATTTT
CDR3 protein: CAWSPQGLPGNTIYF

clone size: NA
J gene: TRBJ2-5
V gene: TRBV5-1
D gene: TRBD2
CDR3 DNA: TGCGCCAGCAGCTTGGCACAGCGGGGGGGCCAAGAGACCCAGTACTTC
CDR3 protein: CASSLAQRGGQETQYF

clone size: NA
J gene: TRBJ2-3
V gene: TRBV18
D gene: TRBD2
CDR3 DNA: TGTGCCAGCTCCCCCCGGGGGGGCCCAGATACGCAGTATTTT
CDR3 protein: CASSPRGGPDTQYF

clone size: NA
J gene: TRBJ1-2
V gene: TRBV19
D gene: NA
CDR3 DNA: TGTGCCAGTAGTATGCCGGGTCCCCCCGGAGCTTATGGCTACACCTTC
CDR3 protein: CASSMPGPPGAYGYTF

clone size: NA
J gene: TRBJ2-5
V gene: TRBV2
D gene: NA
CDR3 DNA: TGTGCCAGCAAATCAGAGGGGGAGCCCCAGTACTTC
CDR3 protein: CASKSEGEPQYF

clone size: once
J gene: TRBJ2-1
V gene: TRBV27
D gene: TRBD2
CDR3 DNA: TGTGCCAGCAGGAAACTAGCGGGGGGCCCGTTTGAGCAGTTCTTC
CDR3 protein: CASRKLAGGPFEQFF

clone size: NA
J gene: TRBJ2-7
V gene: TRBV7-9
D gene: TRBD1
CDR3 DNA: TGTGCCAGCAGCTACCAACCGACAGGGGTGGACTTC
CDR3 protein: CASSYQPTGVDF

clone size: NA
J gene: TRBJ1-2
V gene: TRBV18
D gene: TRBD1
CDR3 DNA: TGTGCCAGCTCACCCCAGACAGGGGTCTATGGCTACACCTTC
CDR3 protein: CASSPQTGVYGYTF

clone size: NA
J gene: TRBJ2-3
V gene: TRBV6-1
D gene: NA
CDR3 DNA: TGTGCCAGCAGTGAAAGTTGGCAGCTCGGGGAATTGGTAGATACGCAGTATTTT
CDR3 protein: CASSESWQLGELVDTQYF

clone size: NA
J gene: TRBJ2-5
V gene: TRBV5-1
D gene: TRBD2
CDR3 DNA: TGCGCCAGCAGCAGTAGCGGGGGGGCCGTTAAGACCCAGTACTTC
CDR3 protein: CASSSSGGAVKTQYF

clone size: NA
J gene: TRBJ1-2
V gene: TRBV6-6
D gene: NA
CDR3 DNA: TGTGCCAGCAGACCTTCCGGGGGGCTAAAAGACTATGGCTACACCTTC
CDR3 protein: CASRPSGGLKDYGYTF

clone size: NA
J gene: TRBJ2-7
V gene: TRBV27
D gene: TRBD2
CDR3 DNA: TGTGCCAGCAGCACTAGCGGGCCTGGGGAGCAGTACTTC
CDR3 protein: CASSTSGPGEQYF

clone size: NA
J gene: TRBJ2-7
V gene: TRBV18
D gene: TRBD1
CDR3 DNA: TGTGCCAGCTCATCTACGTTCGGGACAGTTTCCAACTCCTACGAGCAGTACTTC
CDR3 protein: CASSSTFGTVSNSYEQYF

clone size: NA
J gene: TRBJ2-2
V gene: TRBV6-5
D gene: TRBD1
CDR3 DNA: TGTGCCAGCAGTTGGGACAGGGGGAACACCGGGGAGCTGTTTTTT
CDR3 protein: CASSWDRGNTGELFF

clone size: NA
J gene: TRBJ1-2
V gene: TRBV7-3
D gene: NA
CDR3 DNA: TGTGCCAGCAGCCCTAGTGCGGGGGGAGGCTATGGCTACACCTTC
CDR3 protein: CASSPSAGGGYGYTF

clone size: NA
J gene: TRBJ1-2
V gene: TRBV6-1
D gene: TRBD1
CDR3 DNA: TGTGCCAGCACCCTGACAGGGGGAAACTATGGCTACACCTTC
CDR3 protein: CASTLTGGNYGYTF

clone size: NA
J gene: TRBJ2-5
V gene: TRBV5-6
D gene: TRBD2
CDR3 DNA: TGTGCCAGCAGCGGGGACGGGAGGGGGTACGTAGAGACCCAGTACTTC
CDR3 protein: CASSGDGRGYVETQYF

clone size: NA
J gene: TRBJ2-2
V gene: TRBV5-1
D gene: NA
CDR3 DNA: TGCGCCAGCAGCTTGGCGGTTACCACCGGGGAGCTGTTTTTT
CDR3 protein: CASSLAVTTGELFF

clone size: NA
J gene: TRBJ1-2
V gene: TRBV5-1
D gene: NA
CDR3 DNA: TGCGCCAGCAGCTTGCGGCCGGGGACTCAAAACTATGGCTACACCTTC
CDR3 protein: CASSLRPGTQNYGYTF